The 2 T cell receptor beta chains below all came from one sample that was sequenced in a study of T cell responses to AZD1222 COVID-19 vaccine. Produced via immunoSEQ multiplex PCR; TCRdb's table is partial and in-frame only. The sample shows 140,000 to 150,000 clones, approximately 90% of them seen only once. The input for sequencing was peripheral blood, taken 28 days after the second AZD1222 dose. Receptor source: an adult who received the AZD1222 COVID-19 vaccine.

This chain connects TRBV20-1 to TRBJ2-3; tentatively, D is TRBD1 (6 bases). CDR3 length equals 11 residues. Trimming removed 4 bases from V and 7 bases from J, with 9 bases in between. In germline, CDR1 is DFQATT, CDR2 SNEGSKA (reference sequence). The CDR3 coding sequence is TGCAGTGCTAACAGGGCGTATACGCAGTATTTT. This encodes CSANRAYTQYF.

The chain joins TRBV10-3 to TRBJ2-3; 9 bases map to TRBD1. This CDR3 comprises 11 residues. The germline V gene has CDR1 ENHRY and CDR2 SYGVKD. J lost 10 bases, V lost 4 bases, and 0 bases had no gene match. In DNA, the CDR3 is TGTGCCATCAGTGGGGACAGGGCGCAGTATTTT. Translated, it gives CAISGDRAQYF.